Presented here are 14 T cell receptor beta chains from one specimen sequenced in a study of blood T cells in healthy people across ages (dated by TCRdb to between 2015 and 2016). The receptor library was made with 5' RACE. Sequencing relied on an Illumina HiSeq 2500. A second PCR of about 7 to 12 cycles was run with a J-beta primer mix and a sample-barcoded 5' primer. The public reads were quality trimmed at Q25 with fastp and then assembled into clones with MiXCR by TCRdb, keeping productive beta chains. CDR3 protein sequences are deduplicated, and each keeps its most common genes and DNA. For this sample the table gives some 780,000 distinct CDR3 sequences, of which around three fifths were detected only once. Roughly 25% of the sample goes to the ten largest clones. Sequenced: blood. The source of these receptors is a man aged 40-49 years in good health.

The chain joins TRBV6-5 to TRBJ1-5; D is perhaps TRBD1 (5 bases). The CDR3 length is 15 residues. The V gene's germline CDR1 is MNHEY and CDR2 SVGAGI. V was pared by 4 bases and J by 1 base, with 11 bases between. The CDR3 region has the DNA TGTGCCAGCAGTTCCTCCAGGGTGAGCAATCAGCCCCAGCATTTT. It encodes CASSSSRVSNQPQHF.

The CDR3 reads CASSYDRRRYEQYF. The DNA of the CDR3 is TGTGCCAGCAGTTACGACAGGCGACGGTACGAGCAGTACTTC. The chain links TRBV6-5 to TRBJ2-7, with D maybe TRBD1 (6 bases). Germline CDR1 reads MNHEY; CDR2 reads SVGAGI. The CDR3 has 14 residues. Trimming shortened V by 2 bases and J by 4 bases, and 12 bases separated the two germline ends.

On this clonotype: One end of the junction varies from germline; a read error may be responsible. The chain carries TRBV27 and TRBJ2-3, with D hard to call. Germline V gene data show CDR1 as MNHEY and CDR2 as SMNVEV (reference sequence). The CDR3 extends over 16 amino acids. The CDR3, as DNA: TGTGCCAACAGTCCGGCGGACGGAGAATTCACAGATACGCAGTATTTT. Protein product: CANSPADGEFTDTQYF.

The chain combines TRBV2 with TRBJ2-3; maybe TRBD2 (6 bases). The CDR3 sequence is 14 residues long. Trimming pared 5 bases from V and 6 bases from J, leaving 15 bases between. Germline assignment: CDR1 SNHLY and CDR2 FYNNEI. In DNA, the CDR3 is TGTGCCAGCAGTCAGGGACTGCGTACGGATACGCAGTATTTT. Encoded protein: CASSQGLRTDTQYF.

Only a few counts were recorded for this clonotype. This chain uses TRBV7-2 with TRBJ2-4; 10 positions agree with TRBD2. The J call may be faulty, since TRBJ2-7 better matches the DNA end. The germline gives CDR1 SGHTA, CDR2 FQGNSA. This CDR3 has 18 amino acids. The CDR3 here is CASSLEASGRVGGYEQYF. CDR3 in DNA: TGTGCCAGCAGCTTAGAGGCTAGCGGGAGAGTCGGGGGGTACGAGCAGTACTTC.

The chain uses TRBV28 and TRBJ2-3, with no clear D. V gave up 8 bases and J gave up 6 bases, with 9 bases separating them. The CDR3 consists of 11 residues. Germline V gives CDR1 MDHEN, CDR2 SYDVKM. CDR3 sequence: CASATSDTQYF. CDR3 in DNA: TGTGCCAGCGCCACGTCCGATACGCAGTATTTT.

J is TRBJ1-4 and V is TRBV14; D call uncertain. Between the trimmed V and J ends, which lost 0 bases and 0 bases, there was a span of 8 bases. Germline CDR1 and CDR2: SGHDN and FVKESK. This CDR3 comprises 16 residues. CDR3 region: CASSQDRGTTNEKLFF. The CDR3 bases are TGTGCCAGCAGCCAAGATCGAGGGACAACTAATGAAAAACTGTTTTTT. The full variable domain, rest sourced from reference TRBV14 and TRBJ1-4, is EAGVTQFPSHSVIEKGQTVTLRCDPISGHDNLYWYRRVMGKEIKFLLHFVKESKQDESGMPNNRFLAERTGGTYSTLKVQPAELEDSGVYFCASSQDRGTTNEKLFFGSGTQLSVL.

The J gene is TRBJ2-5, the V gene TRBV3-1, with TRBD2 matching over 9 bases. Per the germline V gene, CDR1 is LGHDT and CDR2 is YNNKEL (reference sequence). Trimming removed 5 bases from V and 1 base from J; junction bases left unmatched: 8. The CDR3 is made up of 16 amino acids. The CDR3: CASSYGRGGPQETQYF. The CDR3 nucleotides are TGTGCCAGCAGCTACGGGCGGGGGGGGCCCCAAGAGACCCAGTACTTC.

The V and J genes are TRBV3-1 and TRBJ2-3; D is undetermined. The CDR3 has 15 residues. Germline V lookup: CDR1 LGHDT, CDR2 YNNKEL (reference sequence). The V end was cut by 0 bases, the J end by 2 bases, with 9 bases between. The CDR3: CASSQDRVYTDTQYF. The CDR3, as DNA: TGTGCCAGCAGCCAAGACAGAGTATACACAGATACGCAGTATTTT.

This clonotype has just a few counts. The chain links TRBV27 to TRBJ2-4; the match to TRBD1 covers 11 bases. J gave up 6 bases and V 3 bases, and 4 bases lay outside the gene matches. The CDR3 covers 15 residues. Germline CDR1 and CDR2: MNHEY and SMNVEV (reference sequence). The CDR3 bases are TGTGCCAGCAGTTTCGGACAGGGGGCGCGAAACATTCAGTACTTC. Its protein is CASSFGQGARNIQYF.

This clonotype was counted many times. The chain combines TRBV12-3 or TRBV12-4 with TRBJ2-1; D gene ambiguous. The CDR3 loop spans 12 amino acids. The ends were cut back, 4 bases at V and 2 bases at J, with 3 bases in the middle. CDR3 nucleotide sequence: TGTGCCAGCAGTTCCACCTACAATGAGCAGTTCTTC. Its protein product is CASSSTYNEQFF.

V is TRBV27 and J is TRBJ2-7, with TRBD2 as a possible D gene (5 bases). V dropped 3 bases and J dropped 4 bases, with 13 bases sitting between them. The CDR3 consists of 14 residues. Germline CDR1 is MNHEY and CDR2 is SMNVEV (reference sequence). DNA for the CDR3: TGTGCCAGCAGTTTTAGTCCGGGGATGTACGAGCAGTACTTC. Encoded protein: CASSFSPGMYEQYF.

This clonotype appeared a single time. V gene TRBV11-2 combines with J gene TRBJ1-1; a possible D gene is TRBD1 (5 bases). The germline V gene has CDR1 SGHAT and CDR2 FQNNGV. V dropped 5 bases and J dropped 10 bases, with 20 bases sitting between them. The CDR3 totals 14 residues. The CDR3 spells CASSRTGAARGAFF. Here the CDR3 DNA reads TGTGCCAGCAGCCGAACAGGCGCAGCTCGCGGAGCTTTCTTT.

The J gene is TRBJ2-3, the V gene TRBV3-1, with D uncertain. The germline V gene encodes CDR1 LGHDT and CDR2 YNNKEL (reference sequence). The ends were cut back, 2 bases at V and 3 bases at J, with 12 bases in the middle. The CDR3 is 15 amino acids. The CDR3 bases are TGTGCCAGCAGCCAAAACCCTGGTCGAACAGATACGCAGTATTTT. Encoded protein: CASSQNPGRTDTQYF.